These 21 T cell receptor beta chains came from one sample sequenced in a study of blood T cells in healthy people across ages. PCR was performed a second time for about 7 to 12 cycles using a sample-barcoded 5' primer and a J-beta primer mix. In TCRdb, the 5' RACE reads were re-called with MiXCR into one record per CDR3 protein. The sample carries hundreds of thousands of distinct CDR3 sequences, more than 25% recorded once. Input material: blood. The receptors stem from a woman aged 80 or over in good health.

In its sample, this clonotype was seen a few times. The J gene is TRBJ2-2, the V gene TRBV15, with 13 bases fitting TRBD2. Germline trimming cut 2 bases from V and 8 bases from J; bases unmatched to any gene: 5. Germline lookup yields CDR1 LNHNV and CDR2 YYDKDF (reference sequence). The CDR3 totals 16 residues. The CDR3 DNA is TGTGCCACCAGCAGACCGGGACTAGCGGGGCCGGGGGAGCTGTTTTTT. Its translation is CATSRPGLAGPGELFF.

The chain employs TRBV7-8 and TRBJ2-5; possible D gene TRBD2, 7 bases. The CDR3 has 17 amino acids. Germline V CDR1 and CDR2: SGHVS, FQNEAQ. Trimming took 5 bases from V and 2 from J, leaving 21 bases between them. The CDR3 loop is CASSKSAGAGSQETQYF. The CDR3 nucleotides are TGTGCCAGCAGCAAAAGCGCGGGGGCTGGTTCACAAGAGACCCAGTACTTC.

This clonotype was observed once. One end of the junction fails to match germline, which may point to a read error. V is TRBV6-2 or TRBV6-3 and J is TRBJ2-7, with 11 bases that match TRBD1. Germline assignment: CDR1 MNHEY and CDR2 SVGEGT. The CDR3 is 13 residues long. The CDR3, as DNA: TGTGCCGGCAGCCGGGACAGGGGGTACGAGCAGTACTTC. It encodes CAGSRDRGYEQYF.

The J gene is TRBJ1-2, the V gene TRBV3-1, with 7 bases fitting TRBD1. CDR1 is LGHDT and CDR2 is YNNKEL in the germline V gene (reference sequence). The CDR3 length is 14 residues. V dropped 4 bases and J dropped 13; count of bases not matched to a gene: 15. The CDR3 sequence is CASSRNTGQMRPTF. For the CDR3, the DNA is TGTGCCAGCAGCCGAAATACGGGACAGATGAGGCCCACCTTC.

This clonotype was found many times. V and J are TRBV6-2 or TRBV6-3 and TRBJ2-7, with 11 bases identical to TRBD1. Germline V CDR1 and CDR2: MNHEY, SVGEGT. Trimming removed 1 base from V and 5 bases from J; junction bases left unmatched: 4. This CDR3 has 15 residues. In DNA, the CDR3 is TGTGCCAGCAGTTACTGGACAGGGGGCAACAACGAGCAGTACTTC. Translation gives CASSYWTGGNNEQYF.

This clonotype was seen repeatedly, ten times or more. The chain couples TRBV20-1 to TRBJ2-1, with a possible D match to TRBD2 (6 bases). The CDR3 contains 16 residues. V was cut by 0 bases and J by 7 bases, with 19 bases left in between. The germline gives CDR1 DFQATT, CDR2 SNEGSKA (reference sequence). The CDR3 DNA is TGCAGTGCTAGAGATCCGGGGTTGGGCGGGGTAAATGAGCAGTTCTTC. This translates into CSARDPGLGGVNEQFF.

This clonotype has a handful of counts. The chain joins TRBV19 to TRBJ2-3; D uncertain. This CDR3 spans 14 amino acids. V gave up 9 bases and J gave up 2 bases, with 15 bases separating them. Germline values: CDR1 LNHDA, CDR2 SQIVND (reference sequence). The CDR3 DNA reads TGTGCCAGCGCTAACCGTAGAACCACAGATACGCAGTATTTT. Its protein product is CASANRRTTDTQYF. The entire variable domain, with the rest obtained from reference TRBV19 and TRBJ2-3, is as follows: DGGITQSPKYLFRKEGQNVTLSCEQNLNHDAMYWYRQDPGQGLRLIYYSQIVNDFQKGDIAEGYSVSREKKESFPLTVTSAQKNPTAFYLCASANRRTTDTQYFGPGTRLTVL.

Comments on this clonotype: This may be a read error: a much more frequent sequence differs by one nucleotide. The rearrangement joins TRBV12-3 or TRBV12-4 to TRBJ1-2, with 9 bases fitting TRBD1. With 7 bases clipped from V and 8 bases from J, the junction kept 11 bases outside the gene matches. This CDR3 region has 14 residues. The CDR3 region has the DNA TGTGCCAGCACCCGGAGGACAGGGGCTGGCGGCTACACCTTC. The encoded protein is CASTRRTGAGGYTF.

This chain uses TRBV30 with TRBJ1-1, with D unclear. The CDR3 is 13 residues long. Trimming left V 0 bases short and J 10 bases short, with 15 bases between. CDR1 is GTSNPN, CDR2 SVGIG, per germline (reference sequence). The CDR3 DNA sequence: TGTGCCTGGAGTGTCGGTCAGACCGCGGGAGCTTTCTTT. Protein: CAWSVGQTAGAFF. The full variable domain, in which reference TRBV30 and TRBJ1-1 provide the parts outside the CDR3, is SQTIHQWPATLVQPVGSPLSLECTVEGTSNPNLYWYRQAAGRGLQLLFYSVGIGQISSEVPQNLSASRPQDRQFILSSKKLLLSDSGFYLCAWSVGQTAGAFFGQGTRLTVV.

This clonotype has at least ten counts. The chain links TRBV20-1 to TRBJ1-5, with unresolved D. The CDR3 is made up of 17 amino acids. Germline-derived CDR1 and CDR2 are DFQATT and SNEGSKA (reference sequence). The V end was cut by 1 base, the J end by 0 bases, with 16 bases between. The CDR3 sequence: CSARGLDRIYSNQPQHF. In DNA, the CDR3 is TGCAGTGCTAGAGGGCTGGACCGCATCTATAGCAATCAGCCCCAGCATTTT.

The J gene is TRBJ2-2, the V gene TRBV10-3; tentatively, D is TRBD1 (6 bases). The CDR3 extends over 17 amino acids. The germline V gene encodes CDR1 ENHRY and CDR2 SYGVKD. V dropped 5 bases and J dropped 1 base, with 17 bases sitting between them. CDR3 sequence reads: CAISPSTGSRNTGELFF. CDR3 DNA sequence: TGTGCCATCAGTCCCTCTACAGGGTCGCGGAACACCGGGGAGCTGTTTTTT.

This clonotype was observed at least ten times. This chain joins TRBV12-3 or TRBV12-4 and TRBJ2-6, with D possibly matching TRBD2 (5 bases). The CDR3 length is 16 residues. Trimming cost V 3 bases and J 0 bases, with 9 bases left between them. The CDR3 region is CASSFGVPSGANVLTF. DNA for the CDR3: TGTGCCAGCAGTTTCGGGGTACCCTCTGGGGCCAACGTCCTGACTTTC.

This chain uses TRBV20-1 with TRBJ2-6; D is possibly TRBD1 (5 bases). The germline V and J ends were trimmed by 2 bases and 0 bases, with 14 bases remaining between them. CDR1 and CDR2 from the germline V gene are DFQATT and SNEGSKA (reference sequence). This CDR3 comprises 17 residues. The CDR3 region has the DNA TGCAGTGCTAGAAAGGACATGAGAAGCTCTGGGGCCAACGTCCTGACTTTC. Protein product: CSARKDMRSSGANVLTF.

The chain combines TRBV2 with TRBJ2-1, with D unclear. Germline values: CDR1 SNHLY, CDR2 FYNNEI. The CDR3 sequence is 13 residues long. V dropped 5 bases and J dropped 3 bases, with 8 bases sitting between them. The chain's CDR3 is CASSSALYNEQFF. CDR3 coding DNA: TGTGCCAGCAGTTCGGCTCTCTACAATGAGCAGTTCTTC.

This clonotype was seen many times. This rearrangement joins TRBV4-3 to TRBJ2-7; D unclear. This CDR3 contains 15 residues. Trimming took 1 base from V and 2 from J, leaving 12 bases between them. Germline V gene data show CDR1 as LGHNA and CDR2 as YSLEER. The CDR3 reads CASSQARHFTYEQYF. As DNA, the CDR3 is TGCGCCAGCAGCCAAGCCAGACACTTTACCTACGAGCAGTACTTC.

This clonotype has just a few counts. A single base separates this from a much larger clone, so it may be a read error. This chain connects TRBV5-1 to TRBJ2-1; D not certain. The J call may be mistaken, given a closer DNA end match to TRBJ2-7. In germline, CDR1 is SGHRS, CDR2 YFSETQ. There are 12 residues in the CDR3. The CDR3 coding sequence is TGCGCCAGCAGCTTTACGTACAATGAGCAGTACTTC. Amino acid sequence: CASSFTYNEQYF.

This clonotype has a handful of counts. A much bigger clone sits one base away, suggesting this may be a read error. The J gene is TRBJ2-4, the V gene TRBV24-1; D not certain. V lost 7 bases and J lost 9, with 18 bases in between. In germline, CDR1 is KGHDR, CDR2 SFDVKD. The CDR3 covers 14 residues. CDR3 residues: CATRDIGISGIQYF. CDR3 sequence (DNA): TGTGCCACCAGGGATATTGGGATTTCGGGCATTCAGTACTTC.

There are a few counts of this clonotype. V and J are TRBV28 and TRBJ2-7; TRBD1 matches 9 bases. This CDR3 spans 16 amino acids. In germline, CDR1 is MDHEN, CDR2 SYDVKM. The V gene end was trimmed by 3 bases and the J gene end by 6 bases; junction bases not matched to a gene: 12. The CDR3 region has the DNA TGTGCCAGCAGTTTTGCCCACAGGGGGCGCATGGGCGAGCAGTACTTC. Encoded protein: CASSFAHRGRMGEQYF.

The rearrangement uses TRBV6-6 and TRBJ1-1; tentative D call: TRBD1 (5 bases). This CDR3 has 16 amino acids. Looked up from germline, CDR1 is MNHNY and CDR2 is SVGAGI (reference sequence). V gave up 8 bases and J gave up 4 bases, with 23 bases separating them. For the CDR3, the DNA is TGTGCCAGCCGCCCTCCCATACAGGTGGTGAGCACTGAAGCTTTCTTT. The encoded protein is CASRPPIQVVSTEAFF.

This clonotype showed up just a few times. Written as DNA, the CDR3 is TGCGCCAGCAGCACCGGGACCCTTGCAACTAATGAAAAACTGTTTTTT. Translating gives CASSTGTLATNEKLFF. V and J are TRBV5-1 and TRBJ1-4, with a tentative D call TRBD1 (5 bases). Germline V gene data show CDR1 as SGHRS and CDR2 as YFSETQ. CDR3 length equals 16 residues. V lost 4 bases and J lost 0, with 13 bases in between.

With respect to this clonotype: Because it lacks the conserved phenylalanine or tryptophan at the end, this CDR3 is likely a read error. The V gene is TRBV7-2, the J gene TRBJ2-3; 12 nucleotides agree with TRBD2. The CDR3 loop spans 17 amino acids. With V trimmed by 9 bases and J by 7 bases, 17 bases remained unmatched. Germline CDR1 is SGHTA and CDR2 is FQGNSA. The CDR3 loop is CASQEGASGGVIYTQYL. For the CDR3, the DNA is TGTGCCAGTCAAGAAGGGGCTAGCGGGGGGGTAATATATACGCAGTATTTG.